The 5 T cell receptor beta chains below come from one sample, sequenced in a study of T cells in Graves' hyperthyroidism and ophthalmopathy. From RNA transcripts, TCR beta CDR3 regions were amplified. First-round RT-PCR with HTBI primers amplified the TCR CDR3 region. TCRdb itself ran the multiplex PCR reads through MiXCR, one entry per CDR3 protein. Of under 350,000 distinct CDR3 sequences in the sample, 20% to 25% were seen once. What was sequenced was blood. These receptor sequences come from a woman aged 50 to 65 with Graves' hyperthyroidism.

This clonotype was seen ten or more times. The chain carries TRBV4-2 and TRBJ2-3, with unresolved D. V was cut by 4 bases and J by 5 bases, with 10 bases left in between. Per the germline V gene, CDR1 is LGHNA and CDR2 is YNFKEQ. The CDR3 loop spans 13 amino acids. Written as DNA, the CDR3 is TGTGCCAGCAGCCCGCTGGGCGTAGATACGCAGTATTTT. Its translation is CASSPLGVDTQYF.

The chain has TRBV5-1 and TRBJ2-7, with TRBD1 matching 8 bases. This CDR3 comprises 15 residues. Germline CDR1 and CDR2: SGHRS and YFSETQ. Trimming removed 2 bases from V and 2 bases from J; junction bases left unmatched: 6. CDR3 DNA: TGCGCCAGCAGCTTCTCAGGGGGCGTTCCCTACGAGCAGTACTTC. Its protein product is CASSFSGGVPYEQYF.

The chain recombines TRBV12-3 or TRBV12-4 with TRBJ1-4, with TRBD1 as a possible D gene (5 bases). Trimming removed 4 bases at V and 4 bases at J, with 22 bases between. The CDR3 is made up of 18 amino acids. The CDR3 coding sequence is TGTGCCAGCAGTTGGGGGTGGGACCCGGGGTCTGGTAATGAAAAACTGTTTTTT. This gives the protein CASSWGWDPGSGNEKLFF.

The chain carries TRBV7-8 and TRBJ1-6; 8 bases fit TRBD1. This CDR3 spans 19 amino acids. Germline V CDR1 and CDR2: SGHVS, FQNEAQ. Trimming at V came to 1 base and at J to 1 base, leaving 9 bases not matched to a gene. In DNA, the CDR3 is TGTGCCAGCAGCTTAGGAGGCCAGGGGGCTCAGTCCTATAATTCACCCCTCCACTTT. Translated, it gives CASSLGGQGAQSYNSPLHF.

The chain is built from TRBV13 and TRBJ2-1; 7 nucleotides line up with TRBD1. This CDR3 region has 14 residues. Per germline, CDR1 PRHDT and CDR2 FYEKMQ (reference sequence). Trimming took 6 bases from V and 7 from J; bases not matched to a gene: 9. DNA of the CDR3: TGTGCCAGCAGTCCCTACAGGGGTTCGAATGAGCAGTTCTTC. It encodes CASSPYRGSNEQFF.